This TCR beta chain was recorded in a study of metastatic and nonmetastatic thyroid tumors. Study at large: Comparative analysis of repertoires was undertaken across blood and tumor or nodule tissue obtained from malignant and benign thyroid patients.

In the study's own analysis: It was from CDR3 differences across clinicopathological groups that a distant-metastasis classifier for papillary thyroid cancer was built. TCRdb reassembled clones from the PCR reads with MiXCR. The V and J calls shown here were made by TCRdb, not taken from the authors' results. The sample contains 13,000 to 15,000 clones, 29% of which appear only once. Germline V gene lookup returns CDR1 SGHVS and CDR2 FNYEAQ. V shed 5 bases and J shed 1 base, with 18 bases lying between them. The CDR3 is made up of 17 amino acids. Thyroid surgery was performed in patients who had received no treatment beforehand. The sample holds many counts of this clone. The same CDR3 is also encoded by other DNA sequences in this sample.

The sequenced sample was blood. This receptor was obtained from a female donor with papillary thyroid cancer or a benign thyroid nodule (not recorded which). Some clones in this sample may be carry-over from other donors' samples. The chain recombines TRBV7-6 with TRBJ2-1; tentatively, D is TRBD1 or TRBD2 (5 bases each). The DNA of the CDR3 is TGTGCCAGCAGCACGACCGGGACCTTGGGGTCCTACAATGAGCAGTTCTTC. It specifies CASSTTGTLGSYNEQFF.